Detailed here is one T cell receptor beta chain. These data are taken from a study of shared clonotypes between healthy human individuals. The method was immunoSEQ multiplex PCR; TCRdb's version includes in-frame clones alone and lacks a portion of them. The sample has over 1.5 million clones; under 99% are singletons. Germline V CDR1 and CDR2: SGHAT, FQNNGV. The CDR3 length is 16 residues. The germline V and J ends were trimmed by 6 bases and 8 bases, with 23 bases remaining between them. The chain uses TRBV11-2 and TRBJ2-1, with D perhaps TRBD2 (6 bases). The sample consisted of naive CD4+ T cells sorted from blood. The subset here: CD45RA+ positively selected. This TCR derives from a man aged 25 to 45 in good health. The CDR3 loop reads CASRGSSTLSGDEQFF. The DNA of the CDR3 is TGTGCCAGCAGGGGGTCTAGTACCCTTTCGGGGGATGAGCAGTTCTTC. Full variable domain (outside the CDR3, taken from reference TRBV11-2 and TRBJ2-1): EAGVAQSPRYKIIEKRQSVAFWCNPISGHATLYWYQQILGQGPKLLIQFQNNGVVDDSQLPKDRFSAERLKGVDSTLKIQPAKLEDSAVYLCASRGSSTLSGDEQFFGPGTRLTVL.